Here is one TCR beta chain with its context. Germline CDR1 SGHKS, CDR2 YYEKEE (reference sequence). The CDR3 is 16 amino acids. V lost 1 base and J 2 bases, leaving 16 bases between the germline ends. This entry is derived from a study of T cells after somatic rescue of genetic block. The table came from immunoSEQ multiplex PCR; TCRdb's copy has only in-frame clones and leaves some out. The sample lists 60,000 to 75,000 clones; around 92% were seen once. Material: peripheral blood mononuclear cells (PBMCs). This receptor was obtained from a man aged 35-49 years. The chain employs TRBV5-5 and TRBJ2-7; TRBD1 is a possible D gene (6 bases). Written as DNA, the CDR3 is TGTGCCAGCAGCTTGCGCCCGGGGACACCTACCTACGAGCAGTACTTC. Translating it yields CASSLRPGTPTYEQYF.